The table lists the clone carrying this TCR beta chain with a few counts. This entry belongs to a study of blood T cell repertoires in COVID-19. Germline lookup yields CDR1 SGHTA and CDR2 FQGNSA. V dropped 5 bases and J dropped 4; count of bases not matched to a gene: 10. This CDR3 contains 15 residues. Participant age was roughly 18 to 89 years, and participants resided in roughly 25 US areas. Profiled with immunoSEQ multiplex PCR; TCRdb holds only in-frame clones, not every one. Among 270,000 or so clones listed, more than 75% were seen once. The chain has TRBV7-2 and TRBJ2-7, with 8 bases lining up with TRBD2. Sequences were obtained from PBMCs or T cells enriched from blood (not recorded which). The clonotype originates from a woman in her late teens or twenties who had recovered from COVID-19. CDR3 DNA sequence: TGTGCCAGCAGCCGCGAGGAGCGGGAGACGTACGAGCAGTACTTC. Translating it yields CASSREERETYEQYF.